The 30 T cell receptor beta chains below all came from one sample that was sequenced in a study of brain T cells in children with intractable seizures. Stated time point: blood from clinic visit 5 months post-surgery; TSC patient then seizure free. Assay: immunoSEQ multiplex PCR; the TCRdb copy retains only in-frame clones and omits some. This table holds about 350,000 clones, about 94% found once. Specimen: peripheral blood, collected roughly 5 months after surgery. These receptors all come from a boy in the first two years of life with tuberous sclerosis and intractable seizures.

The V call is TRBV7-9, the J call TRBJ1-2, with D uncertain. This CDR3 has 17 residues. Germline V gene lookup returns CDR1 SEHNR and CDR2 FQNEAQ (reference sequence). V was clipped by 1 base and J by 0 bases, with 15 bases between them. CDR3 sequence: CASSLVIEGTTNYGYTF. CDR3 coding DNA: TGTGCCAGCAGCTTAGTCATAGAGGGAACTACTAACTATGGCTACACCTTC.

This clone was detected once. V usage is TRBV3-1 (or the pseudogene TRBV3-2) and J usage is TRBJ2-7, with TRBD1 as a possible D gene (6 bases). The germline CDR1 and CDR2 sequences are LGHDT and YNNKEL (reference sequence). V was cut by 1 base and J by 3 bases, with 13 bases left in between. The CDR3 extends over 15 amino acids. CDR3 loop: CASSQGQVTFYEQYF. The CDR3, as DNA: TGTGCCAGCAGCCAAGGACAGGTGACTTTCTACGAGCAGTACTTC.

V is TRBV6-5 and J is TRBJ1-3; D unresolved. In germline, CDR1 is MNHEY, CDR2 SVGAGI. The CDR3 covers 15 residues. The germline V and J ends were trimmed by 0 bases and 0 bases, with 6 bases remaining between them. The CDR3 DNA reads TGTGCCAGCAGTTACTCTTTCCACTCTGGAAACACCATATATTTT. This codes for CASSYSFHSGNTIYF.

In its sample, this clone was seen once. The chain employs TRBV5-1 and TRBJ1-1; 7 bases map to TRBD1. Germline-derived CDR1 and CDR2 are SGHRS and YFSETQ. The CDR3 contains 15 residues. V shed 0 bases and J 6 bases; nucleotides not matched to a gene: 8. The CDR3 reads CASSLADREDAEAFF. The CDR3 DNA is TGCGCCAGCAGCTTGGCTGACAGGGAGGACGCTGAAGCTTTCTTT.

There are a few counts of this clone. This chain links TRBV5-4 with TRBJ1-2, with 12 bases that match TRBD1. V shed 5 bases and J 8 bases; nucleotides not matched to a gene: 10. CDR1 is SGHNT, CDR2 YYREEE, per germline (reference sequence). This CDR3 spans 15 amino acids. DNA of the CDR3: TGTGCCAGCAGACTCGGGACAGGGGGCGATTCCGGCTACACCTTC. Translating gives CASRLGTGGDSGYTF.

The V call is TRBV28, the J call TRBJ2-7, with D tentatively TRBD1 (6 bases). Germline V gene data show CDR1 as MDHEN and CDR2 as SYDVKM. This CDR3 has 13 amino acids. Trimming took off 5 bases at V and 3 bases at J, with 11 bases between the two ends. Here the CDR3 DNA reads TGTGCCAGCAGTAACCAGGGGTTCTACGAGCAGTACTTC. The encoded protein is CASSNQGFYEQYF.

The J gene is TRBJ2-7, the V gene TRBV2; D is unclear. This CDR3 has 13 amino acids. Trimming removed 4 bases from V and 3 bases from J, with 10 bases in between. CDR1 SNHLY and CDR2 FYNNEI come from the germline V gene. The CDR3, as DNA: TGTGCCAGCAGTGTAGGGATCCTCTACGAGCAGTACTTC. Its protein product is CASSVGILYEQYF.

The chain joins TRBV29-1 to TRBJ1-1; D uncertain. This CDR3 has 12 amino acids. V lost 1 base and J lost 5, with 8 bases in between. Germline V gene sequence: CDR1 SQVTM, CDR2 ANQGSEA. CDR3 sequence: CSVEGPLTEAFF. The CDR3 DNA is TGCAGCGTTGAAGGGCCTTTAACTGAAGCTTTCTTT.

This clone appeared a single time. The V call is TRBV2, the J call TRBJ1-5, with D hard to call. The CDR3 has 14 amino acids. Germline lookup yields CDR1 SNHLY and CDR2 FYNNEI. Trimming cost V 5 bases and J 3 bases, with 11 bases left between them. The CDR3 DNA follows: TGTGCCAGCAGTTTGGACGGATTCAATCAGCCCCAGCATTTT. This gives the protein CASSLDGFNQPQHF.

The V call is TRBV6-2 or TRBV6-3, the J call TRBJ2-3, with 8 bases matching TRBD1. V trimming: 6 bases; J trimming: 0 bases; junction bases outside the gene matches: 11. This CDR3 region has 17 residues. Germline V gives CDR1 MNHEY, CDR2 SVGEGT. The CDR3 reads CASSGQGILSSTDTQYF. As DNA, the CDR3 is TGTGCCAGCAGCGGACAGGGTATACTGTCTAGCACAGATACGCAGTATTTT.

This clone was recorded only once. The chain employs TRBV5-6 and TRBJ1-5; no firm D call. The length of the CDR3 is 15 residues. V was trimmed by 3 bases and J by 0 bases, leaving 10 bases between them. CDR1 is SGHDT, CDR2 YYEEEE, per germline. Here the CDR3 reads CASSYQPNSNQPQHF. The CDR3 region has the DNA TGTGCCAGCAGCTACCAGCCGAATAGCAATCAGCCCCAGCATTTT.

J is TRBJ2-1 and V is TRBV20-1; 9 bases map to TRBD2. The CDR3 consists of 14 residues. With 3 bases clipped from V and 7 bases from J, the junction kept 7 bases outside the gene matches. Looked up from germline, CDR1 is DFQATT and CDR2 is SNEGSKA (reference sequence). The CDR3 DNA follows: TGCAGTGCTAGTCGGTTAGCGGGGGTTAATGAGCAGTTCTTC. It specifies CSASRLAGVNEQFF.

A few counts support this clone. The chain couples TRBV6-5 to TRBJ1-2; D perhaps matches TRBD1 (6 bases). This CDR3 contains 16 residues. The germline CDR1 and CDR2 sequences are MNHEY and SVGAGI. V dropped 1 base and J dropped 2 bases, with 14 bases sitting between them. The CDR3 sequence: CASSYLAPTGNYGYTF. DNA for the CDR3: TGTGCCAGCAGTTACTTAGCGCCGACAGGCAACTATGGCTACACCTTC.

The chain links TRBV28 to TRBJ2-7; D perhaps matches TRBD2 (6 bases). V lost 7 bases, J lost 4 bases, and 14 bases lay in between. CDR3 size: 13 residues. CDR1 and CDR2 (germline): MDHEN, SYDVKM. CDR3 DNA: TGTGCCAGCATCCGCCGGGACTTTTACGAGCAGTACTTC. Translated, it gives CASIRRDFYEQYF.

The chain joins TRBV3-1 (or the pseudogene TRBV3-2) to TRBJ2-4; D not certain. This CDR3 has 18 amino acids. The germline gives CDR1 LGHDT, CDR2 YNNKEL (reference sequence). Trimming cost V 4 bases and J 0 bases, with 19 bases left between them. DNA for the CDR3: TGTGCCAGCAGCCCCGACTCACTATCCATCATAGCCAAAAACATTCAGTACTTC. Translating gives CASSPDSLSIIAKNIQYF.

This clone was seen a single time. This chain connects TRBV15 to TRBJ1-2; 7 nucleotides agree with TRBD1. Germline assignment: CDR1 LNHNV and CDR2 YYDKDF (reference sequence). This CDR3 is 13 amino acids long. Losses at the gene ends were 1 base for V and 6 bases for J; bases not matched to a gene: 2. CDR3: CATSRVTGDGYTF. The CDR3 nucleotides are TGTGCCACCAGCAGAGTTACAGGGGATGGCTACACCTTC.

V gene TRBV2 combines with J gene TRBJ1-2, with 7 bases matching TRBD1. Per the germline V gene, CDR1 is SNHLY and CDR2 is FYNNEI. The V segment lost 4 bases and the J segment 2 bases; nucleotides outside the gene matches: 7. The CDR3 sequence is 15 residues long. CDR3 nucleotide sequence: TGTGCCAGCAGTGTCCGACAGGGAGTAAACTATGGCTACACCTTC. Protein product: CASSVRQGVNYGYTF.

This chain links TRBV2 with TRBJ2-1, with 10 bases matching TRBD2. Germline V gene sequence: CDR1 SNHLY, CDR2 FYNNEI. The CDR3 extends over 17 amino acids. With 0 bases clipped from V and 2 bases from J, the junction kept 4 bases outside the gene matches. This CDR3 is CASSEAVTSGTYNEQFF. In nucleotides, the CDR3 is TGTGCCAGCAGTGAAGCTGTCACTAGCGGGACCTACAATGAGCAGTTCTTC.

The chain has TRBV4-1 and TRBJ2-1; 7 bases are shared with TRBD2. CDR3 length: 16 residues. From germline, CDR1 is MGHRA and CDR2 YSYEKL. After removal of 1 base from V and 9 bases from J, the junction contained 12 bases not matched to a gene. The chain's CDR3 is CASSQAGFREESEQFF. Here the CDR3 DNA reads TGCGCCAGCAGCCAAGCCGGGTTTCGGGAGGAATCTGAGCAGTTCTTC.

V gene TRBV14 combines with J gene TRBJ2-5, with 7 positions matching TRBD1. The length of the CDR3 is 17 residues. Germline CDR1 is SGHDN and CDR2 is FVKESK. Trimming cost V 4 bases and J 0 bases; bases outside gene matches: 11. The CDR3 is CASSLTRGLWYQETQYF. The DNA of the CDR3 is TGTGCCAGCAGCCTCACGAGGGGGCTTTGGTACCAAGAGACCCAGTACTTC.

The rearrangement joins TRBV20-1 to TRBJ2-7; no definite D call. The germline gives CDR1 DFQATT, CDR2 SNEGSKA (reference sequence). There are 13 residues in the CDR3. Trimming removed 3 bases at V and 2 bases at J, with 11 bases between. CDR3 nucleotides: TGCAGTGCTAGTATCGACCGAACCTACGAGCAGTACTTC. Its translation: CSASIDRTYEQYF.

This chain uses TRBV5-4 with TRBJ1-5; perhaps TRBD1 as D (5 bases). The CDR3 spans 15 residues. V lost 0 bases, J lost 2 bases, and 9 bases lay in between. Germline values: CDR1 SGHNT, CDR2 YYREEE (reference sequence). The DNA for the CDR3 is TGTGCCAGCAGCTTGGATGGGGGAGGCAATCAGCCCCAGCATTTT. It translates to CASSLDGGGNQPQHF.

The V call is TRBV30, the J call TRBJ2-5; D is perhaps TRBD1 (6 bases). The germline CDR1 and CDR2 sequences are GTSNPN and SVGIG (reference sequence). The CDR3 is 15 amino acids. V was clipped by 0 bases and J by 4 bases, with 15 bases between them. CDR3 protein: CAWSVTDRGGETQYF. Here the CDR3 DNA reads TGTGCCTGGAGTGTAACCGACAGAGGGGGAGAGACCCAGTACTTC.

The chain employs TRBV27 and TRBJ2-1; weak D call: TRBD1 (6 bases). Germline V gives CDR1 MNHEY, CDR2 SMNVEV (reference sequence). Trimming pared 2 bases from V and 10 bases from J, leaving 12 bases between. The CDR3 is 13 residues long. CDR3 in amino acids: CASSLRGKWEQFF. Here the CDR3 DNA reads TGTGCCAGCAGTTTAAGGGGGAAATGGGAGCAGTTCTTC.

A single count supports this clone. The chain employs TRBV4-1 and TRBJ1-1, with 11 nucleotides matching TRBD1. V gave up 3 bases and J gave up 3 bases; unmatched junction bases: 15. Germline CDR1 and CDR2: MGHRA and YSYEKL. The CDR3 has 19 amino acids. This CDR3 is CASSQGIGDRGRRDTEAFF. As DNA, the CDR3 is TGCGCCAGCAGCCAGGGGATTGGGGACAGGGGGAGGAGGGACACTGAAGCTTTCTTT.

CDR3 DNA: TGTGCCAGCAGTAAGGGTACGATGGGCTACACCTTC. It specifies CASSKGTMGYTF. The V and J genes are TRBV12-3 or TRBV12-4 and TRBJ1-2; D not certain. The CDR3 consists of 12 residues. With 5 bases removed from V and 8 bases from J, the gap between germline ends came to 12 bases.

The gene calls are TRBV2 and TRBJ1-3, with D perhaps TRBD1 (5 bases). V was shortened by 5 bases and J by 0 bases, with 14 bases between the two germline ends. The CDR3 extends over 16 amino acids. From germline, CDR1 is SNHLY and CDR2 FYNNEI. CDR3: CASSSGGEYSGNTIYF. CDR3 DNA sequence: TGTGCCAGCAGTTCGGGGGGGGAGTACTCTGGAAACACCATATATTTT.

For this clone: The same CDR3 can be traced to other DNA sequences in this sample. The chain combines TRBV27 with TRBJ2-7; no reliable D call. The germline V gene encodes CDR1 MNHEY and CDR2 SMNVEV (reference sequence). V lost 5 bases and J 3 bases, leaving 11 bases between the germline ends. CDR3 length equals 13 residues. In nucleotides, the CDR3 is TGTGCCAGCAGTCTGGGCAGAAGCTACGAGCAGTACTTC. It specifies CASSLGRSYEQYF.

The chain employs TRBV21-1 and TRBJ1-1; TRBD1 is taken as the D call from the table, unchecked against the DNA. TRBV21-1 is termed a pseudogene. The CDR3 loop spans 12 amino acids. CDR3 sequence reads: CARQGKATEAFF. CDR3 DNA: TGTGCCAGACAGGGTAAGGCGACTGAAGCTTTCTTT.

This clone was detected once. The chain links TRBV19 to TRBJ1-2; D might be TRBD1 (6 bases). This CDR3 comprises 14 residues. Germline loops: CDR1 LNHDA, CDR2 SQIVND (reference sequence). V was cut by 1 base and J by 0 bases, with 6 bases left in between. DNA of the CDR3: TGTGCCAGTAGTATAGGGGACACTAACTATGGCTACACCTTC. Amino acids: CASSIGDTNYGYTF. The full variable domain, its missing parts supplied by reference TRBV19 and TRBJ1-2, is DGGITQSPKYLFRKEGQNVTLSCEQNLNHDAMYWYRQDPGQGLRLIYYSQIVNDFQKGDIAEGYSVSREKKESFPLTVTSAQKNPTAFYLCASSIGDTNYGYTFGSGTRLTVV.